This is a list of T cell receptor beta chains from one sample in a study of vaccination and CD4 T cells after COVID-19. TCRdb redid the calling of the PCR reads with MiXCR, one entry per CDR3 protein. The top ten clones hold 8.5% to 10% of a sample with about 20,000 distinct CDR3 sequences, around 60% of them seen once. The antigens for these receptors are not known. The sequences come from CD4+ T cells from blood, cultured in vitro, collected after SARS-CoV-2 vaccination. The source of these receptors is a human donor who had recovered from COVID-19. CDR3s include the opening cysteine and the closing phenylalanine or tryptophan. Each record gives: J gene, V gene, clone size, D gene, CDR3 protein, CDR3 DNA. D genes are given only for firm matches. Clone size appears in some rows only: once, few, many, or a class for an expanded clone.

>TRBJ1-6|TRBV2|.|TRBD1
CASSDRGSNSPLHF
TGTGCCAGCAGTGACAGGGGGTCCAATTCACCCCTCCACTTT
>TRBJ2-3|TRBV20-1|.|TRBD2
CSARRLAGGAKDTQYF
TGCAGTGCTAGGCGGCTAGCGGGAGGGGCGAAAGATACGCAGTATTTT
>TRBJ1-2|TRBV5-1|.|TRBD1
CASSFWDRGNYGYTF
TGCGCCAGCAGCTTCTGGGACAGGGGCAACTATGGCTACACCTTC
>TRBJ2-3|TRBV15|.|TRBD2
CATSRWGLAGGGTQYF
TGTGCCACCAGCAGGTGGGGACTAGCGGGAGGAGGTACGCAGTATTTT
>TRBJ1-1|TRBV7-2|.|.
CATLIGGMNTEAFF
TGTGCCACCTTGATCGGCGGGATGAACACTGAAGCTTTCTTT
>TRBJ1-2|TRBV6-5|.|.
CASSYVRGLQWYGYTF
TGTGCCAGCAGTTACGTGAGGGGTCTGCAGTGGTATGGCTACACCTTC
>TRBJ2-5|TRBV24-1|few|.
CATSEIQRETQYF
TGTGCCACCAGTGAAATCCAACGCGAGACCCAGTACTTC
>TRBJ1-4|TRBV6-1|.|TRBD1
CASSPNQGANEKLFF
TGTGCCAGCAGCCCGAATCAGGGGGCTAATGAAAAACTGTTTTTT
>TRBJ2-2|TRBV6-2/TRBV6-3|.|.
CASSHTRSNTGELFF
TGTGCCAGCAGTCATACTCGATCAAACACCGGGGAGCTGTTTTTT
>TRBJ2-6|TRBV7-2|.|TRBD1
CASSLPGQLSGANVLTF
TGTGCCAGCAGCCTACCGGGACAGCTGTCTGGGGCCAACGTCCTGACTTTC
>TRBJ1-2|TRBV28|.|TRBD1
CATDGTGSVGYGYTF
TGTGCCACTGACGGGACAGGGTCGGTTGGCTATGGCTACACCTTC
>TRBJ2-7|TRBV20-1|.|TRBD2
CSASGASGGAYEQYF
TGCAGTGCTAGCGGGGCTTCGGGAGGTGCTTACGAGCAGTACTTC
>TRBJ1-2|TRBV18|few|TRBD1
CASSPGTGNYGYTF
TGTGCCAGCTCCCCCGGGACAGGGAACTATGGCTACACCTTC
>TRBJ1-2|TRBV20-1|.|TRBD1
CSATDRAGLGGYTF
TGCAGTGCGACAGACAGGGCGGGATTAGGGGGCTACACCTTC
>TRBJ2-1|TRBV28|.|.
CASSLTGLQHEQFF
TGTGCCAGCAGTTTGACGGGCCTCCAGCATGAGCAGTTCTTC
>TRBJ1-6|TRBV10-3|.|.
CASSSAFTLHF
TGTGCCAGCAGTTCAGCTTTCACCCTCCACTTT
>TRBJ1-3|TRBV6-1|.|.
CASKSSGNTIYF
TGTGCCAGCAAGTCTAGTGGAAACACCATATATTTT